The T cell receptor beta chain under discussion was sequenced for a study of cytomegalovirus exposure and HLA in healthy donors. Researchers ran the PCR with 60 Vbeta and 13 Jbeta primers. Method: immunoSEQ multiplex PCR; TCRdb's copy keeps in-frame clones and lacks some. The sample consists of 30,000 to 45,000 clones, more than 80% of them appearing once. V was cut by 2 bases and J by 4 bases, with 14 bases left in between. CDR3 length equals 15 residues. Germline V CDR1 and CDR2: MGHRA, YSYEKL. As concerns this clone: Its cognate antigen is unknown.

Whole-study findings and limits: Solely CMV serostatus was available to characterize immune exposure. In a later analysis, across HLA loci, associated TCR counts were highest for DRB1, lowest for HLA-C.

The sample taken for sequencing was PBMCs. This receptor was taken from a woman in her 40s in good health and CMV-seropositive. This sequence joins TRBV4-1 and TRBJ1-1, with D unclear. The CDR3 DNA reads as TGCGCCAGCAGCCAATTTGCTTCGGAGGTCACTGAAGCTTTCTTT. It yields the protein CASSQFASEVTEAFF.